These T cell receptor beta chains were read from a single sample in a study of T cell changes during pregnancy in multiple sclerosis. Some clones are missing from TCRdb's copy, which holds only in-frame ones; the method was immunoSEQ multiplex PCR. Of about 130,000 clones listed, 90% to 98% are singletons. The source material was peripheral blood, sampled after pregnancy. These receptors were obtained from a female donor with multiple sclerosis, enrolled in a pregnancy study. Both conserved end residues are part of each CDR3. D genes are given only for firm matches. Only some rows state a clone size, as once, few, many or a class for expanded clones.

J gene	V gene	clone size	D gene	CDR3 protein	CDR3 DNA
TRBJ1-5	TRBV6-5	.	TRBD1	CASRGTGGTNQPQHF	TGTGCCAGCAGAGGGACAGGGGGCACCAATCAGCCCCAGCATTTT
TRBJ1-3	TRBV4-1	.	TRBD1	CASSPRTGGNSGNTIYF	TGCGCCAGCAGCCCCCGGACAGGAGGCAATTCTGGAAACACCATATATTTT
TRBJ1-1	TRBV6-5	.	.	CASSHTVMNTEAFF	TGTGCCAGCAGTCACACAGTTATGAACACTGAAGCTTTCTTT
TRBJ1-1	TRBV28	.	.	CASSPPQNTEAFF	TGTGCCAGCAGCCCTCCACAGAACACTGAAGCTTTCTTT
TRBJ1-1	TRBV5-1	.	.	CASSTSGANTEAFF	TGCGCCAGCAGCACCTCAGGGGCGAACACTGAAGCTTTCTTT
TRBJ2-3	TRBV7-8	once	.	CASTQGREIDTQYF	TGTGCCAGCACCCAGGGGAGGGAGATAGATACGCAGTATTTT
TRBJ2-3	TRBV14	.	TRBD1	CASSQGTGVLSDTQYF	TGTGCCAGCAGCCAAGGGACAGGGGTGTTATCAGATACGCAGTATTTT
TRBJ1-1	TRBV5-6	.	TRBD1	CASSWGQVEAFF	TGTGCCAGCAGCTGGGGACAGGTGGAAGCTTTCTTT
TRBJ2-2	TRBV7-6	once	.	CASSTLATGELFF	TGTGCCAGCAGCACACTAGCAACCGGGGAGCTGTTTTTT
TRBJ2-2	TRBV29-1	.	TRBD2	CSVRDGRAGELFF	TGCAGCGTTCGTGACGGGAGGGCCGGGGAGCTGTTTTTT
TRBJ2-6	TRBV9	.	TRBD1	CASSADRLSSGANVLTF	TGTGCCAGCAGCGCGGACAGGCTGAGCTCTGGGGCCAACGTCCTGACTTTC
TRBJ2-3	TRBV28	.	.	CASSSVADTQYF	TGTGCCAGCAGTTCGGTTGCAGATACGCAGTATTTT
TRBJ1-4	TRBV7-2	.	TRBD1	CASSLAGTGWEKLFF	TGTGCCAGCAGCTTAGCCGGGACAGGGTGGGAAAAACTGTTTTTT
TRBJ2-7	TRBV5-5	once	TRBD2	CASSRRTSGRYEQYF	TGTGCCAGCAGCCGCCGGACTAGCGGGAGGTACGAGCAGTACTTC
TRBJ2-3	TRBV28	.	TRBD2	CASSPLADSTDTQYF	TGTGCCAGCAGCCCGCTAGCGGACAGCACAGATACGCAGTATTTT
TRBJ2-6	TRBV9	.	TRBD2	CASSPGLAGEGSGANVLTF	TGTGCCAGCAGCCCCGGACTAGCGGGAGAGGGCTCTGGGGCCAACGTCCTGACTTTC